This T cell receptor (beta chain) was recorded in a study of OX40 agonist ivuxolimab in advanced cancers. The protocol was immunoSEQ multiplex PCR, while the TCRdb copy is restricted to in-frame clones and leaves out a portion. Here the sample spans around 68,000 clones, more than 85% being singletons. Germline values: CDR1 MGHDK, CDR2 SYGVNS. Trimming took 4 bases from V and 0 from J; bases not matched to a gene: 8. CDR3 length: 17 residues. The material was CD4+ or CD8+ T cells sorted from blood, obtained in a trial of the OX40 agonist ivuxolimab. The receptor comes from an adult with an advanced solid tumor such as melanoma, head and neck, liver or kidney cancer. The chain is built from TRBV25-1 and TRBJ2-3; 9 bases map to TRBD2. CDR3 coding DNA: TGTGCCAGCAGTGGTTGGATAGCGGGAGATAGCACAGATACGCAGTATTTT. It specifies CASSGWIAGDSTDTQYF. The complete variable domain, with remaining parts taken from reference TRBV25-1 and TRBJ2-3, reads EADIYQTPRYLVIGTGKKITLECSQTMGHDKMYWYQQDPGMELHLIHYSYGVNSTEKGDLSSESTVSRIRTEHFPLTLESARPSHTSQYLCASSGWIAGDSTDTQYFGPGTRLTVL.